This T cell receptor beta chain was profiled in a study of prognosis after radiotherapy for stage I lung cancer. At the level of the study: The tumor was squamous cell carcinoma for several patients; for some twelve, it was adenocarcinoma.

Per germline, CDR1 LNHNV and CDR2 YYDKDF (reference sequence). V was clipped by 3 bases and J by 5 bases, with 4 bases between them. The CDR3 spans 12 residues. The genomic DNA TCR beta CDR3 region underwent two rounds of multiplex PCR. It was primers specific to each TRBV and TRBJ gene that first-round PCR used. Via MiXCR, TCRdb re-called the multiplex PCR reads, giving one row per CDR3 protein. The table includes tens of thousands of distinct CDR3 sequences, roughly 40% detected once. Sequenced material: PBMCs, taken before or after stereotactic body radiation therapy (not recorded which). The chain links TRBV15 to TRBJ2-2; no clear D. The sequence came from a donor of 50 years or more with non-small cell lung cancer. CDR3 region: CATSRATGELFF. Here the CDR3 DNA reads TGTGCCACCAGCAGGGCGACCGGGGAGCTGTTTTTT.